This T cell receptor beta chain was sequenced during a study of blood T cell repertoires in COVID-19. This clone has just a few counts. The table came from immunoSEQ multiplex PCR; TCRdb's copy has only in-frame clones and leaves some out. Of 100,000 to 150,000 clones in the sample, roughly 87% were seen once. Germline assignment: CDR1 SEHNR and CDR2 FQNEAQ (reference sequence). Trimming stripped 2 bases from V and 1 base from J, with 15 bases between. CDR3 length: 16 amino acids. The V and J genes are TRBV7-9 and TRBJ2-7; perhaps TRBD2 as D (6 bases). The TCR was taken from a man older than 75 with active or convalescent COVID-19. The sample taken for sequencing was peripheral blood. The CDR3 is CASSLQAGPVSYEQYF. The CDR3 DNA sequence: TGTGCCAGCAGCTTACAGGCGGGGCCCGTATCCTACGAGCAGTACTTC.